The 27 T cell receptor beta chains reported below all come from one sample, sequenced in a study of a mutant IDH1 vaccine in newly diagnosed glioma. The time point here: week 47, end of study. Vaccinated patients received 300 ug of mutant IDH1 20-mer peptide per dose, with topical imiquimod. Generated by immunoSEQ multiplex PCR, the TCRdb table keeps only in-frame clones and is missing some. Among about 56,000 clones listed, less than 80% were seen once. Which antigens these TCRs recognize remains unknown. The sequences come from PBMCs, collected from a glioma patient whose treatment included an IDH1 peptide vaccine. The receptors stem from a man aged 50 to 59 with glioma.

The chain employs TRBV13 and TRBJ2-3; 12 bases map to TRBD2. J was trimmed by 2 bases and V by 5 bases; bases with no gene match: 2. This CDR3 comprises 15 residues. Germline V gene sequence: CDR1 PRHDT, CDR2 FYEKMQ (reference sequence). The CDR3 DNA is TGTGCCAGCAGCCGGACTAGCGGGGTCACAGATACGCAGTATTTT. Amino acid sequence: CASSRTSGVTDTQYF.

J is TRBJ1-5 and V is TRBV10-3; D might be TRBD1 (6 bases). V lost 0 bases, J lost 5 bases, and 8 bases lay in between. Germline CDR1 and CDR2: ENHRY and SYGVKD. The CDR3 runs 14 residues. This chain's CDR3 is CAISESGGDQPQHF. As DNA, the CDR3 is TGTGCCATCAGTGAGTCAGGGGGTGATCAGCCCCAGCATTTT.

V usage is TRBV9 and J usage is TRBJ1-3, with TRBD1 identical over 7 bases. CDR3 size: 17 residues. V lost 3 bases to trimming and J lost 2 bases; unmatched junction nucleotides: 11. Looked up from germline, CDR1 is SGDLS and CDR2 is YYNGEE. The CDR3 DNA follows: TGTGCCAGCAGCGCCGTACAGGGGAAATTAACTGGAAACACCATATATTTT. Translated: CASSAVQGKLTGNTIYF.

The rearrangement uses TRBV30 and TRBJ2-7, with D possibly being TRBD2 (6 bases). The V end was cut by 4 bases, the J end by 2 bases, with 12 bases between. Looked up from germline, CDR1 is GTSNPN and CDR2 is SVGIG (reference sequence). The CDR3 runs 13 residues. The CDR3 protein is CAWTEGTTYEQYF. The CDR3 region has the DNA TGTGCCTGGACGGAGGGGACCACCTACGAGCAGTACTTC.

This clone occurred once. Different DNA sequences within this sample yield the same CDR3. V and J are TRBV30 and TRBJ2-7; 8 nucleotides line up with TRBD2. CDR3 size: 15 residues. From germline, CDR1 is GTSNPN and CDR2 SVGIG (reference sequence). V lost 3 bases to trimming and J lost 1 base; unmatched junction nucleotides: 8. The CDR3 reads CAWSWSGGGSYEQYF. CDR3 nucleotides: TGTGCCTGGAGCTGGAGCGGGGGAGGTTCCTACGAGCAGTACTTC.

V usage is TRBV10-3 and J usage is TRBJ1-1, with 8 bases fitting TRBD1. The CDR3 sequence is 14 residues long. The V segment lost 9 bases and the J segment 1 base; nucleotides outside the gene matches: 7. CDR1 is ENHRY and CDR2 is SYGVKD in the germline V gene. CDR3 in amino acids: CAMGTGTGNTEAFF. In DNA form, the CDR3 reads TGTGCCATGGGGACCGGGACAGGGAACACTGAAGCTTTCTTT.

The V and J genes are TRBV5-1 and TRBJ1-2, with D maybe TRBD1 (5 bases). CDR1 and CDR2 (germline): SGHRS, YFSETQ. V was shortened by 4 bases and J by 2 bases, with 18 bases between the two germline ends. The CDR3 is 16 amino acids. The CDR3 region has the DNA TGCGCCAGCAGCCTCGGGACCCTGCAACCGAACTATGGCTACACCTTC. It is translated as CASSLGTLQPNYGYTF.

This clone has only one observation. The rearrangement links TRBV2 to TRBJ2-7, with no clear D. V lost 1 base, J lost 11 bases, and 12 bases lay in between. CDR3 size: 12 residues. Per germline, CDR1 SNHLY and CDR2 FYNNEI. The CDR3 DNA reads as TGTGCCAGCAGTGAAGTTCCCCCGATTAAGTACTTC. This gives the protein CASSEVPPIKYF.

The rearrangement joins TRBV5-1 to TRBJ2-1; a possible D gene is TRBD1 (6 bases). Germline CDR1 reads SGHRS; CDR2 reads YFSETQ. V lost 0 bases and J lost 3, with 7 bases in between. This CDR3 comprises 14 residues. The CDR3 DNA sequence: TGCGCCAGCAGCTTGGCAGGGGTCTACAATGAGCAGTTCTTC. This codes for CASSLAGVYNEQFF.

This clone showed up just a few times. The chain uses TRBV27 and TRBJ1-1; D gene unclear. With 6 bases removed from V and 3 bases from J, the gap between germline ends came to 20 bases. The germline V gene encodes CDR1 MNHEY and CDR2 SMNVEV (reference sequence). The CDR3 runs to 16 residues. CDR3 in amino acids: CASRRGPSNGDTEAFF. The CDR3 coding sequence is TGTGCCAGCAGGCGAGGTCCTTCCAACGGGGACACTGAAGCTTTCTTT.

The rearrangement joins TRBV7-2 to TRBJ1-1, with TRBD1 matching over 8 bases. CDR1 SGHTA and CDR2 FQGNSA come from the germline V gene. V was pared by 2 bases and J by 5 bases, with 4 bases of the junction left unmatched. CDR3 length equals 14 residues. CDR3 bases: TGTGCCAGCAGCTTACAGGGGGCATGGACTGAAGCTTTCTTT. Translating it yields CASSLQGAWTEAFF.

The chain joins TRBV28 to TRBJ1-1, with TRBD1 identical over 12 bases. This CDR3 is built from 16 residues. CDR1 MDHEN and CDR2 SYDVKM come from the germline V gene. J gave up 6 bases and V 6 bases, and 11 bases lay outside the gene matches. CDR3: CASRTGTGGYVAEAFF. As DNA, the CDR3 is TGTGCCAGCAGAACCGGGACAGGGGGCTATGTAGCTGAAGCTTTCTTT.

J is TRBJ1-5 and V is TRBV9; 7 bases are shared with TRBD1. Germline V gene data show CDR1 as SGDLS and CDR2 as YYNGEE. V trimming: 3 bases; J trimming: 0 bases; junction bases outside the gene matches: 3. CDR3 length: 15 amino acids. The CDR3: CASSAGQVSNQPQHF. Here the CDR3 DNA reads TGTGCCAGCAGCGCAGGACAGGTTAGCAATCAGCCCCAGCATTTT.

CDR3 coding DNA: TGTGCCAGCGCCCGGGGTTCGGTGGCCGGGGAGCTGTTTTTT. Its translation: CASARGSVAGELFF. The V and J genes are TRBV6-5 and TRBJ2-2; D may be TRBD2 (5 bases). There are 14 residues in the CDR3. Germline assignment: CDR1 MNHEY and CDR2 SVGAGI. The V end was cut by 8 bases, the J end by 6 bases, with 16 bases between.

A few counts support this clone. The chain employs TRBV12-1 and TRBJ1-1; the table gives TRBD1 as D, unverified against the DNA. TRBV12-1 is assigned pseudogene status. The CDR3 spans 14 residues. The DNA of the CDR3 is TGTGCCAGCAGCTTTCCGGGACAGAACACTGAAGCTTTCTTT. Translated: CASSFPGQNTEAFF.

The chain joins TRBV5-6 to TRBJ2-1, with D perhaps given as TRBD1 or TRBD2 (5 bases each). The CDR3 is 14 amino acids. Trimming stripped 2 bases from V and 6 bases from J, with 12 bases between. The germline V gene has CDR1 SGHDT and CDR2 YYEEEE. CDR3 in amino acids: CASSFGTFTNEQFF. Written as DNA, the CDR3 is TGTGCCAGCAGCTTCGGGACGTTTACCAATGAGCAGTTCTTC. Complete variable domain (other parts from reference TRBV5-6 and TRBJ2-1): DAGVTQSPTHLIKTRGQQVTLRCSPKSGHDTVSWYQQALGQGPQFIFQYYEEEERQRGNFPDRFSGHQFPNYSSELNVNALLLGDSALYLCASSFGTFTNEQFFGPGTRLTVL.

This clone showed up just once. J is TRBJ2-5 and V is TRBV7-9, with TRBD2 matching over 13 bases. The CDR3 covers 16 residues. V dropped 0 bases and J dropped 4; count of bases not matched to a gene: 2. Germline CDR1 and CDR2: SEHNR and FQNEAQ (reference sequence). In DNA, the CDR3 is TGTGCCAGCAGCTTAGCCGGGACTAGCGGGGCAGAGACCCAGTACTTC. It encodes CASSLAGTSGAETQYF.

CDR3 DNA: TGTGCCAGCAGTGGACCAGGGAACTATGGCTACACCTTC. It is translated as CASSGPGNYGYTF. The V call is TRBV6-4, the J call TRBJ1-2; D possibly corresponds to TRBD1 (5 bases). Looked up from germline, CDR1 is MRHNA and CDR2 is SNTAGT. The V end lost 4 bases, the J end lost 2 bases, and 8 bases lay between the germline ends. The CDR3 is 13 residues long.

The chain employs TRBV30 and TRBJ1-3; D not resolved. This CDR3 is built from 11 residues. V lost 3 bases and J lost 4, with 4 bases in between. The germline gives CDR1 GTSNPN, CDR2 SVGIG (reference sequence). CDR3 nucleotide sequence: TGTGCCTGGAGGAGAGGAAACACCATATATTTT. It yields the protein CAWRRGNTIYF. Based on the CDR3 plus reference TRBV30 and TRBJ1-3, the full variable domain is SQTIHQWPATLVQPVGSPLSLECTVEGTSNPNLYWYRQAAGRGLQLLFYSVGIGQISSEVPQNLSASRPQDRQFILSSKKLLLSDSGFYLCAWRRGNTIYFGEGSWLTVV.

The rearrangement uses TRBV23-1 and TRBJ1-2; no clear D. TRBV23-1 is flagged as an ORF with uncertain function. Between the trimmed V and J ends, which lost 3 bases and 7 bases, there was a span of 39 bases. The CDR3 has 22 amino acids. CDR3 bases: TGCGCCAGCAGTCATCCGTGGGCAGGATTGTCTCCCTCACAGCTTTATTTGGGTGGCTACACCTTC. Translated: CASSHPWAGLSPSQLYLGGYTF.

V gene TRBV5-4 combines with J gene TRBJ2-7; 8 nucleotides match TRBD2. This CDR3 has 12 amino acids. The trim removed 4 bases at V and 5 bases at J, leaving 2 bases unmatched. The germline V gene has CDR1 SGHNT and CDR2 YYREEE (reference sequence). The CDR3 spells CASSPGGDEQYF. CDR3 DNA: TGTGCCAGCAGCCCGGGAGGGGACGAGCAGTACTTC. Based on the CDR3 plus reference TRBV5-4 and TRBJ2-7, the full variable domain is ETGVTQSPTHLIKTRGQQVTLRCSSQSGHNTVSWYQQALGQGPQFIFQYYREEENGRGNFPPRFSGLQFPNYSSELNVNALELDDSALYLCASSPGGDEQYFGPGTRLTVT.

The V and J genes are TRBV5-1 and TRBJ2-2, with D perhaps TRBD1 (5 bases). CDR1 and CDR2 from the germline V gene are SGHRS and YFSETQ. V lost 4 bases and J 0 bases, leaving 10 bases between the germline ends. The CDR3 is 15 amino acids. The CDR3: CASSQQVANTGELFF. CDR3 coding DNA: TGCGCCAGCAGCCAACAGGTAGCGAACACCGGGGAGCTGTTTTTT.

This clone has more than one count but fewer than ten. CDR3 sequence: CASSVALGQTYEQYF. CDR3 nucleotides: TGTGCCAGCAGCGTAGCCCTGGGACAGACCTACGAGCAGTACTTC. The gene calls are TRBV9 and TRBJ2-7, with 7 nucleotides matching TRBD1. The length of the CDR3 is 15 residues. Looked up from germline, CDR1 is SGDLS and CDR2 is YYNGEE. Losses at the gene ends were 0 bases for V and 2 bases for J; bases not matched to a gene: 5.

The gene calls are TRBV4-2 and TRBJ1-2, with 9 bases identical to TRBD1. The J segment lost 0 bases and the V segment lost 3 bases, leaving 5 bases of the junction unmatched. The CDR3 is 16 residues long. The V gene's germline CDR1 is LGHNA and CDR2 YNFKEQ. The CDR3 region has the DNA TGTGCCAGCAGCCACCTCCGGGACAGGGCTAACTATGGCTACACCTTC. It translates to CASSHLRDRANYGYTF.

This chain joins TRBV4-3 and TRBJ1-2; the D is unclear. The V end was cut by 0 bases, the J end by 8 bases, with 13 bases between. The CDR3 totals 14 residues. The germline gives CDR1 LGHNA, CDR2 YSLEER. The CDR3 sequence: CASSQDGLKGGYTF. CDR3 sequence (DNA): TGCGCCAGCAGCCAAGATGGCCTTAAAGGAGGCTACACCTTC.

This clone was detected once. CDR3 DNA: TGCAGCGTCGAGGGGGGAAACACCATATATTTT. Its protein product is CSVEGGNTIYF. The chain links TRBV29-1 to TRBJ1-3; a possible D gene is TRBD1 (5 bases). Germline V gives CDR1 SQVTM, CDR2 ANQGSEA. This CDR3 has 11 residues. The V end was cut by 6 bases, the J end by 4 bases, with 7 bases between.

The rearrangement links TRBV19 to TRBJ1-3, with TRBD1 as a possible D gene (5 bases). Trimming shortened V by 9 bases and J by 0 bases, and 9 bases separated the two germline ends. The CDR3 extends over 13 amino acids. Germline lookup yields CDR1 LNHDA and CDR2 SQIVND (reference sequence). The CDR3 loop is CASSQGSGNTIYF. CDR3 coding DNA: TGTGCCAGCTCGCAGGGCTCTGGAAACACCATATATTTT.